This entry lists 26 T cell receptor beta chains sequenced from one sample in a study of T cell changes during pregnancy in multiple sclerosis. Sequencing was performed with immunoSEQ multiplex PCR; in TCRdb, only in-frame clones are kept and a portion is missing. Of fewer than 40,000 clones listed, about 92% are singletons. Sequencing used CD4+ T cells from peripheral blood mononuclear cells, obtained in the third trimester of pregnancy. The source is a female donor with multiple sclerosis, enrolled in a pregnancy study.

This chain joins TRBV11-2 and TRBJ2-3; D unclear. V was cut by 3 bases and J by 1 base, with 11 bases left in between. CDR1 is SGHAT and CDR2 is FQNNGV in the germline V gene. The CDR3 totals 15 residues. The CDR3 DNA reads TGTGCCAGCAGCTTCCCAGGTAGTGGCACAGATACGCAGTATTTT. Protein: CASSFPGSGTDTQYF. The variable domain in full, completed from reference TRBV11-2 and TRBJ2-3, reads EAGVAQSPRYKIIEKRQSVAFWCNPISGHATLYWYQQILGQGPKLLIQFQNNGVVDDSQLPKDRFSAERLKGVDSTLKIQPAKLEDSAVYLCASSFPGSGTDTQYFGPGTRLTVL.

The chain uses TRBV7-9 and TRBJ2-2; 10 bases align to TRBD2. Germline lookup yields CDR1 SEHNR and CDR2 FQNEAQ (reference sequence). The CDR3 is 16 amino acids. Losses at the gene ends were 5 bases for V and 2 bases for J; bases not matched to a gene: 5. CDR3: CASSPSGRGNTGELFF. CDR3 bases: TGTGCCAGCAGCCCGAGCGGGAGGGGAAACACCGGGGAGCTGTTTTTT.

The chain has TRBV7-9 and TRBJ2-5, with D tentatively TRBD1 (6 bases). Trimming removed 3 bases at V and 2 bases at J, with 10 bases between. The CDR3 totals 14 residues. Germline-derived CDR1 and CDR2 are SEHNR and FQNEAQ (reference sequence). CDR3 loop: CASSLAGVQETQYF. The CDR3 DNA follows: TGTGCCAGCAGCTTGGCAGGGGTTCAAGAGACCCAGTACTTC.

The chain couples TRBV5-1 to TRBJ2-3; tentative D call: TRBD1 (6 bases). Deletions cut 0 bases from V and 4 bases from J, with 9 bases between. The CDR3 spans 14 residues. Germline CDR1 reads SGHRS; CDR2 reads YFSETQ. CDR3 region: CASSLGGGADTQYF. The CDR3 coding sequence is TGCGCCAGCAGCTTGGGTGGGGGCGCAGATACGCAGTATTTT.

The genes are TRBV10-3 and TRBJ1-1; D is perhaps TRBD1 (6 bases). The CDR3 extends over 18 amino acids. V was trimmed by 4 bases and J by 0 bases, leaving 21 bases between them. Germline V gives CDR1 ENHRY, CDR2 SYGVKD. Here the CDR3 reads CAISGGGQMGVMNTEAFF. The CDR3 bases are TGTGCCATCAGTGGCGGGGGACAAATGGGGGTAATGAACACTGAAGCTTTCTTT.

V usage is TRBV28 and J usage is TRBJ1-2; 9 bases are a match to TRBD1. J gave up 4 bases and V 9 bases, and 3 bases lay outside the gene matches. The CDR3 is 12 residues long. Germline lookup yields CDR1 MDHEN and CDR2 SYDVKM. The DNA of the CDR3 is TGTGCCAGTAAGACAGGGGGCTATGGCTACACCTTC. Protein product: CASKTGGYGYTF.

The rearrangement uses TRBV27 and TRBJ2-3; weak D call: TRBD1 (6 bases). V lost 3 bases and J lost 4, with 14 bases in between. The germline CDR1 and CDR2 sequences are MNHEY and SMNVEV (reference sequence). This CDR3 has 15 residues. This CDR3 reads CASSLAGVIADTQYF. CDR3 DNA sequence: TGTGCCAGCAGTTTGGCAGGGGTTATCGCAGATACGCAGTATTTT.

This clone showed up just once. This chain links TRBV7-8 with TRBJ2-2; TRBD1 matches at 7 bases. In germline, CDR1 is SGHVS, CDR2 FQNEAQ. There are 15 residues in the CDR3. The V segment lost 5 bases and the J segment 1 base; nucleotides outside the gene matches: 4. The CDR3 DNA is TGTGCCAGCAGCCCCCAGGGGGTGAACACCGGGGAGCTGTTTTTT. The encoded protein is CASSPQGVNTGELFF.

The chain employs TRBV30 and TRBJ1-3; D not resolved. The CDR3 runs to 16 residues. CDR1 and CDR2 (germline): GTSNPN, SVGIG (reference sequence). Between the trimmed V and J ends, which lost 2 bases and 4 bases, there was a span of 18 bases. CDR3 nucleotides: TGTGCCTGGAGTCAAGCGGGCGCCATGACGGGAAACACCATATATTTT. It specifies CAWSQAGAMTGNTIYF.

V gene TRBV25-1 combines with J gene TRBJ1-2; D is perhaps TRBD1 (6 bases). The V and J ends lost 7 bases and 4 bases respectively, with 13 bases between them. Germline CDR1 and CDR2: MGHDK and SYGVNS. This CDR3 contains 13 residues. DNA for the CDR3: TGTGCCAGCAACACGGACAGATTCTATGGCTACACCTTC. It is translated as CASNTDRFYGYTF.

The chain combines TRBV7-9 with TRBJ2-3; 7 nucleotides match TRBD2. The CDR3 is made up of 16 amino acids. V was pared by 6 bases and J by 5 bases, with 14 bases of the junction left unmatched. Germline V lookup: CDR1 SEHNR, CDR2 FQNEAQ (reference sequence). The CDR3 DNA reads as TGTGCCAGCAGTTTTGGGAGGGGCTTGGTTGGAGATACGCAGTATTTT. It yields the protein CASSFGRGLVGDTQYF.

This chain joins TRBV7-3 and TRBJ1-1; no clear D gene. Trimming removed 2 bases at V and 1 base at J, with 14 bases between. Looked up from germline, CDR1 is SGHTA and CDR2 is FQGTGA. The CDR3 is 16 amino acids. CDR3 DNA sequence: TGTGCCAGCAGCTTAGGAGAGGGCAGGCCGAACACTGAAGCTTTCTTT. Translating it yields CASSLGEGRPNTEAFF.

This chain uses TRBV7-2 with TRBJ1-1, with 9 bases lining up with TRBD1. CDR1 is SGHTA, CDR2 FQGNSA, per germline. V was clipped by 5 bases and J by 5 bases; unmatched bases: 12. The CDR3 is made up of 16 amino acids. CDR3 bases: TGTGCCAGCAGCCCGCGGGACAGGGCTAGCGGGACTGAAGCTTTCTTT. It encodes CASSPRDRASGTEAFF.

The V gene is TRBV28, the J gene TRBJ2-7, with D hard to call. Germline V gene data show CDR1 as MDHEN and CDR2 as SYDVKM. The CDR3 totals 12 residues. The CDR3 sequence is CSTGLAAYEQYF. CDR3 nucleotides: TGTTCCACGGGTCTGGCGGCCTACGAGCAGTACTTC.

The sample holds one count of this clone. This chain connects TRBV18 to TRBJ2-1; D might be TRBD2 (5 bases). V lost 4 bases to trimming and J lost 5 bases, with 15 bases between them. Germline V gives CDR1 KGHSH, CDR2 LQKENI. CDR3 length: 15 residues. The CDR3 bases are TGTGCCAGCTCACTGAGTCCTGGACTCGACAATGAGCAGTTCTTC. Its protein product is CASSLSPGLDNEQFF.

The J gene is TRBJ1-1, the V gene TRBV4-1, with D unclear. The V and J ends lost 1 base and 3 bases respectively, with 12 bases between them. In germline, CDR1 is MGHRA, CDR2 YSYEKL. The CDR3 has 15 amino acids. This CDR3 reads CASSQARLRDTEAFF. In nucleotides, the CDR3 is TGCGCCAGCAGCCAAGCGCGGTTGAGGGACACTGAAGCTTTCTTT.

The V call is TRBV5-4, the J call TRBJ2-1; TRBD2 matches 11 bases. Looked up from germline, CDR1 is SGHNT and CDR2 is YYREEE (reference sequence). Unmatched junction bases numbered 3, after V lost 4 bases and J lost 3 bases. The CDR3 consists of 15 residues. Here the CDR3 reads CASSTGTSGYNEQFF. The CDR3 region has the DNA TGTGCCAGCAGCACGGGGACTAGCGGCTACAATGAGCAGTTCTTC.

V gene TRBV18 combines with J gene TRBJ2-7; 10 positions agree with TRBD1. Trimming removed 2 bases from V and 3 bases from J; junction bases left unmatched: 1. This CDR3 has 14 amino acids. Germline V gene sequence: CDR1 KGHSH, CDR2 LQKENI. CDR3 region: CASSPGTGDYEQYF. The DNA of the CDR3 is TGTGCCAGCTCACCAGGGACAGGGGACTACGAGCAGTACTTC. The variable domain in full, with the rest retrieved from reference TRBV18 and TRBJ2-7, is NAGVMQNPRHLVRRRGQEARLRCSPMKGHSHVYWYRQLPEEGLKFMVYLQKENIIDESGMPKERFSAEFPKEGPSILRIQQVVRGDSAAYFCASSPGTGDYEQYFGPGTRLTVT.

The rearrangement links TRBV30 to TRBJ2-2; D remains unclear. V gave up 0 bases and J gave up 6 bases, with 11 bases separating them. This CDR3 contains 14 residues. Germline lookup yields CDR1 GTSNPN and CDR2 SVGIG (reference sequence). CDR3: CAWSVTRKAGELFF. The DNA of the CDR3 is TGTGCCTGGAGTGTGACAAGGAAGGCCGGGGAGCTGTTTTTT.

This chain uses TRBV5-1 with TRBJ2-1; 11 nucleotides match TRBD2. The CDR3 totals 15 residues. J gave up 8 bases and V 1 base, and 5 bases lay outside the gene matches. CDR1 and CDR2 from the germline V gene are SGHRS and YFSETQ. The CDR3 DNA reads TGCGCCAGCAGCTTGCCTAGCGGGGGGACAGATGAGCAGTTCTTC. Its protein product is CASSLPSGGTDEQFF. The variable domain in full, with the rest retrieved from reference TRBV5-1 and TRBJ2-1, is KAGVTQTPRYLIKTRGQQVTLSCSPISGHRSVSWYQQTPGQGLQFLFEYFSETQRNKGNFPGRFSGRQFSNSRSEMNVSTLELGDSALYLCASSLPSGGTDEQFFGPGTRLTVL.

This chain connects TRBV25-1 to TRBJ2-5; D is ambiguous. This CDR3 region has 10 residues. Germline V lookup: CDR1 MGHDK, CDR2 SYGVNS. V gave up 11 bases and J gave up 3 bases, with 7 bases separating them. The DNA for the CDR3 is TGTGCCCCGTGCGAAGAGACCCAGTACTTC. This gives the protein CAPCEETQYF.

The chain is built from TRBV6-5 and TRBJ1-1, with D possibly being TRBD1 (6 bases). Germline V gene data show CDR1 as MNHEY and CDR2 as SVGAGI. V lost 2 bases to trimming and J lost 1 base, with 8 bases between them. The CDR3 runs to 14 residues. CDR3 DNA: TGTGCCAGCAGTTACGGGGGCGAGAACACTGAAGCTTTCTTT. Its translation is CASSYGGENTEAFF.

The chain carries TRBV2 and TRBJ1-2, with TRBD1 as a possible D gene (6 bases). V was trimmed by 2 bases and J by 7 bases, leaving 14 bases between them. Per the germline V gene, CDR1 is SNHLY and CDR2 is FYNNEI. This CDR3 is built from 14 residues. CDR3 DNA sequence: TGTGCCAGCAGTGAAATCTCAGGGGTGTCTGGCTACACCTTC. Its protein product is CASSEISGVSGYTF.

The chain has TRBV28 and TRBJ1-1; 7 bases are shared with TRBD1. The CDR3 contains 13 residues. Unmatched junction bases numbered 2, after V lost 6 bases and J lost 1 base. CDR1 MDHEN and CDR2 SYDVKM come from the germline V gene. The CDR3 DNA sequence: TGTGCCAGCAGGTCAGGGGGGAACACTGAAGCTTTCTTT. Protein sequence: CASRSGGNTEAFF.

This clone was picked up one time. The chain carries TRBV11-2 and TRBJ2-1; the D is unclear. With 8 bases removed from V and 4 bases from J, the gap between germline ends came to 21 bases. The CDR3 consists of 16 residues. The germline V gene encodes CDR1 SGHAT and CDR2 FQNNGV. DNA of the CDR3: TGTGCCAGCGGGCCGTTAGACAAACCTTTATACAATGAGCAGTTCTTC. Its translation: CASGPLDKPLYNEQFF.

The genes are TRBV7-9 and TRBJ2-7, with 8 bases lining up with TRBD2. The J segment lost 5 bases and the V segment lost 3 bases, leaving 6 bases of the junction unmatched. The CDR3 totals 14 residues. Per the germline V gene, CDR1 is SEHNR and CDR2 is FQNEAQ (reference sequence). CDR3 protein: CASSFSGTSNEQYF. CDR3 sequence (DNA): TGTGCCAGCAGCTTCTCCGGGACTAGTAACGAGCAGTACTTC.